The rows below give T cell receptor beta chains drawn from one sample of a study of T cell responses to AZD1222 COVID-19 vaccine. Only in-frame clones appear in the TCRdb table, and some are missing; sequencing was by immunoSEQ multiplex PCR. There are roughly 180,000 clones in the sample; about 95% occur only once, and about 0.6% lies in the top ten. This material consisted of peripheral blood, taken on day 0 of AZD1222 vaccination. The origin of the receptors is an adult in good health. Each CDR3 is given with its conserved first and last residue. A D gene is named only where the DNA matches it firmly. The size entry is marked missing in some rows and otherwise reads once, few, many or a size class.

CDR3aa: CASSLELNTIYF
CDR3nt: TGTGCCAGCTCCCTTGAACTAAACACCATATATTTT
abundance: .
d_gene: .
v_gene: TRBV18
j_gene: TRBJ1-3

CDR3aa: CASMWGSVANGYTF
CDR3nt: TGTGCCAGCATGTGGGGGTCGGTGGCTAATGGCTACACCTTC
abundance: .
d_gene: .
v_gene: TRBV7-9
j_gene: TRBJ1-2

CDR3aa: CSAGRQANTGELFF
CDR3nt: TGCAGCGCCGGTCGGCAGGCGAACACCGGGGAGCTGTTTTTT
abundance: .
d_gene: .
v_gene: TRBV29-1
j_gene: TRBJ2-2

CDR3aa: CASSLSRGRSGSYEQYF
CDR3nt: TGTGCCAGCAGTTTATCTAGAGGACGGTCCGGGTCCTACGAGCAGTACTTC
abundance: .
d_gene: .
v_gene: TRBV27
j_gene: TRBJ2-7

CDR3aa: CASSQDWQGTEAFF
CDR3nt: TGTGCCAGCAGCCAAGACTGGCAGGGCACTGAAGCTTTCTTT
abundance: .
d_gene: .
v_gene: TRBV3-1/TRBV3-2
j_gene: TRBJ1-1

CDR3aa: CASRELVNEQFF
CDR3nt: TGTGCCAGCAGGGAGCTGGTCAATGAGCAGTTCTTC
abundance: .
d_gene: .
v_gene: TRBV28
j_gene: TRBJ2-1

CDR3aa: CASSLGSVQSGQPQHF
CDR3nt: TGTGCCAGCAGCTTAGGGTCCGTTCAGTCAGGTCAGCCCCAGCATTTT
abundance: once
d_gene: .
v_gene: TRBV7-8
j_gene: TRBJ1-5

CDR3aa: CASSIWLLDRGRNEQFF
CDR3nt: TGTGCCAGTAGTATTTGGCTCTTGGACAGGGGGCGCAATGAGCAGTTCTTC
abundance: .
d_gene: TRBD1
v_gene: TRBV19
j_gene: TRBJ2-1

CDR3aa: CASSLRGGEKLFF
CDR3nt: TGTGCCAGCAGTTTACGGGGAGGAGAAAAACTGTTTTTT
abundance: .
d_gene: .
v_gene: TRBV12-3/TRBV12-4
j_gene: TRBJ1-4

CDR3aa: CASRFRGDTGELFF
CDR3nt: TGTGCCAGCAGGTTTCGAGGGGACACCGGGGAGCTGTTTTTT
abundance: .
d_gene: .
v_gene: TRBV6-5
j_gene: TRBJ2-2

CDR3aa: CASSPTHSTGNYEQYF
CDR3nt: TGTGCCAGTAGCCCAACGCACAGTACAGGGAACTACGAGCAGTACTTC
abundance: .
d_gene: .
v_gene: TRBV19
j_gene: TRBJ2-7

CDR3aa: CASSYGREQFF
CDR3nt: TGCGCCAGCAGTTACGGGCGTGAGCAGTTCTTC
abundance: .
d_gene: .
v_gene: TRBV10-1
j_gene: TRBJ2-1

CDR3aa: CASSPGANYGYTF
CDR3nt: TGTGCCAGCAGCCCGGGGGCTAACTATGGCTACACCTTC
abundance: .
d_gene: .
v_gene: TRBV4-2
j_gene: TRBJ1-2

CDR3aa: CASSLGGRRETQYF
CDR3nt: TGTGCCAGCAGCTTAGGGGGGCGTAGGGAGACCCAGTACTTC
abundance: .
d_gene: .
v_gene: TRBV7-2
j_gene: TRBJ2-5

CDR3aa: CATSRGSENQPQHF
CDR3nt: TGTGCCACCTCGCGGGGCAGCGAAAATCAGCCCCAGCATTTT
abundance: .
d_gene: .
v_gene: TRBV19
j_gene: TRBJ1-5

CDR3aa: CASSHSANTEAFF
CDR3nt: TGTGCCAGCAGCCACAGTGCGAACACTGAAGCTTTCTTT
abundance: .
d_gene: .
v_gene: TRBV27
j_gene: TRBJ1-1

CDR3aa: CASSLLGGAEQPQHF
CDR3nt: TGTGCCAGCAGTCTACTAGGGGGGGCTGAGCAGCCCCAGCATTTT
abundance: .
d_gene: .
v_gene: TRBV28
j_gene: TRBJ1-5

CDR3aa: CASSVAGTGDYEQYF
CDR3nt: TGTGCCAGCAGCGTAGCCGGGACAGGGGATTACGAGCAGTACTTC
abundance: .
d_gene: TRBD1
v_gene: TRBV9
j_gene: TRBJ2-7

CDR3aa: CASSFAGGLGNQPQHF
CDR3nt: TGTGCCAGCAGCTTTGCTGGGGGTTTGGGCAATCAGCCCCAGCATTTT
abundance: .
d_gene: .
v_gene: TRBV5-8
j_gene: TRBJ1-5

CDR3aa: CASSLEGWDEKLFF
CDR3nt: TGCGCCAGCAGCTTAGAAGGTTGGGATGAAAAACTGTTTTTT
abundance: .
d_gene: .
v_gene: TRBV5-1
j_gene: TRBJ1-4

CDR3aa: CASSFPSRSGNTIYF
CDR3nt: TGTGCCAGCAGCTTTCCGTCCCGATCTGGAAACACCATATATTTT
abundance: .
d_gene: .
v_gene: TRBV5-4
j_gene: TRBJ1-3

CDR3aa: CASSPPGLSGEQYF
CDR3nt: TGTGCCAGCAGTCCACCGGGCCTAAGTGGCGAGCAGTACTTC
abundance: .
d_gene: .
v_gene: TRBV6-5
j_gene: TRBJ2-7

CDR3aa: CASSLGSYGYTF
CDR3nt: TGTGCCAGCAGCCTGGGGAGTTATGGCTACACCTTC
abundance: .
d_gene: .
v_gene: TRBV28
j_gene: TRBJ1-2

CDR3aa: CASSPAYNEQFF
CDR3nt: TGTGCCAGCAGTCCTGCTTACAATGAGCAGTTCTTC
abundance: .
d_gene: .
v_gene: TRBV28
j_gene: TRBJ2-1

CDR3aa: CASSLVSGEETQYF
CDR3nt: TGTGCCAGCAGTTTGGTAAGCGGGGAAGAGACCCAGTACTTC
abundance: .
d_gene: TRBD2
v_gene: TRBV28
j_gene: TRBJ2-5

CDR3aa: CASSFGQGIYEQFF
CDR3nt: TGTGCCAGCAGTTTTGGGCAGGGAATCTATGAGCAGTTCTTC
abundance: .
d_gene: .
v_gene: TRBV28
j_gene: TRBJ2-1

CDR3aa: CASSTGHSGNTIYF
CDR3nt: TGTGCCAGCAGCACAGGGCACTCTGGAAACACCATATATTTT
abundance: .
d_gene: .
v_gene: TRBV7-8
j_gene: TRBJ1-3

CDR3aa: CASSAYKGQPQHF
CDR3nt: TGTGCCAGCAGCGCTTACAAAGGGCAGCCCCAGCATTTT
abundance: .
d_gene: .
v_gene: TRBV5-8
j_gene: TRBJ1-5

CDR3aa: CASSPSGTGDAEAFF
CDR3nt: TGCGCCAGCAGCCCGTCCGGGACAGGGGATGCTGAAGCTTTCTTT
abundance: .
d_gene: TRBD1
v_gene: TRBV4-1
j_gene: TRBJ1-1

CDR3aa: CASSLKPELLNEKLFF
CDR3nt: TGTGCCAGTAGCCTCAAGCCCGAGTTACTAAATGAAAAACTGTTTTTT
abundance: once
d_gene: .
v_gene: TRBV19
j_gene: TRBJ1-4

CDR3aa: CATSRSQETQYF
CDR3nt: TGTGCCACCAGCAGGTCCCAAGAGACCCAGTACTTC
abundance: .
d_gene: .
v_gene: TRBV15
j_gene: TRBJ2-5

CDR3aa: CASTLSGSYGYTF
CDR3nt: TGTGCCAGCACCCTGTCCGGATCATATGGCTACACCTTC
abundance: .
d_gene: .
v_gene: TRBV5-5
j_gene: TRBJ1-2

CDR3aa: CATSRLTGAYEQYF
CDR3nt: TGTGCCACCAGCAGGTTAACGGGGGCCTACGAGCAGTACTTC
abundance: .
d_gene: .
v_gene: TRBV15
j_gene: TRBJ2-7

CDR3aa: CASRTMNTEAFF
CDR3nt: TGTGCCAGCAGGACTATGAACACTGAAGCTTTCTTT
abundance: .
d_gene: .
v_gene: TRBV28
j_gene: TRBJ1-1

CDR3aa: CASRHGRDSYEQYF
CDR3nt: TGTGCCAGCCGCCACGGGCGGGACTCCTACGAGCAGTACTTC
abundance: .
d_gene: .
v_gene: TRBV6-5
j_gene: TRBJ2-7

CDR3aa: CASSKKGQPQHF
CDR3nt: TGTGCCAGCAGCAAAAAGGGGCAGCCCCAGCATTTT
abundance: .
d_gene: .
v_gene: TRBV28
j_gene: TRBJ1-5

CDR3aa: CASSFTRDSPLHF
CDR3nt: TGTGCCAGCAGTTTCACCAGAGATTCACCCCTCCACTTT
abundance: .
d_gene: .
v_gene: TRBV28
j_gene: TRBJ1-6

CDR3aa: CASSLLQGWNTEAFF
CDR3nt: TGTGCCAGCAGTCTACTACAGGGATGGAACACTGAAGCTTTCTTT
abundance: .
d_gene: .
v_gene: TRBV28
j_gene: TRBJ1-1

CDR3aa: CASTARGGSGRETQYF
CDR3nt: TGTGCCAGCACTGCTCGGGGGGGATCCGGTCGGGAGACCCAGTACTTC
abundance: .
d_gene: TRBD2
v_gene: TRBV5-8
j_gene: TRBJ2-5

CDR3aa: CAWSETATNYGYTF
CDR3nt: TGTGCCTGGAGCGAGACAGCTACTAACTATGGCTACACCTTC
abundance: once
d_gene: .
v_gene: TRBV30
j_gene: TRBJ1-2

CDR3aa: CASSQAPGQRIRRTGELFF
CDR3nt: TGTGCCAGCAGTCAGGCGCCGGGACAGCGAATTAGGAGGACCGGGGAGCTGTTTTTT
abundance: .
d_gene: TRBD1
v_gene: TRBV6-6
j_gene: TRBJ2-2